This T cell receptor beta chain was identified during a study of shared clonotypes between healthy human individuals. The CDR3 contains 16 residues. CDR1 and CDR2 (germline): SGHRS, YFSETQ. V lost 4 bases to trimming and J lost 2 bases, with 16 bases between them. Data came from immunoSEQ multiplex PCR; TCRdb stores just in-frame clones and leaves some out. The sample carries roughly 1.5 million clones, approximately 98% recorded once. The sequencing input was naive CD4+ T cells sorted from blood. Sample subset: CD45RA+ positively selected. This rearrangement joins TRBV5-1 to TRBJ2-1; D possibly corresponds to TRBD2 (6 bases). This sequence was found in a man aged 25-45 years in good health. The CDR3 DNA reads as TGCGCCAGCAGCCCCCCGGGAGTGGGTACCTACAATGAGCAGTTCTTC. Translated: CASSPPGVGTYNEQFF.